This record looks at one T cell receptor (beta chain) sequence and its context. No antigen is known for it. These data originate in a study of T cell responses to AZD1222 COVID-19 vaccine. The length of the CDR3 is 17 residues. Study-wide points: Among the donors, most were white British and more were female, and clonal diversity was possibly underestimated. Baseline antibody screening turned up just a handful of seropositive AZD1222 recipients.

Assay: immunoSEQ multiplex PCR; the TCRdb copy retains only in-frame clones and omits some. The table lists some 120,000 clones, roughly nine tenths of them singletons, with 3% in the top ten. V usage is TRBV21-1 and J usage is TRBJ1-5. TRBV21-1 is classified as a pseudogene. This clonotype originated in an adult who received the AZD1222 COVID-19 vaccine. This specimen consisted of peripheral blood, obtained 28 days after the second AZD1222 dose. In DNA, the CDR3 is TGTGCCAGCAGCAAAGTTGAGAACAGGGAGGGCGATCAGCCCCAGCATTTT. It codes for CASSKVENREGDQPQHF.